This T cell receptor beta chain was captured in a study of blood T cell repertoires in COVID-19. Study-level background: The United States, Italy and Spain provided the acute and convalescent COVID-19 samples. T cells, B-cell-depleted T cells, or PBMCs supplied cDNA or gDNA.

Authors' analysis steps: Amplification of reference gene primers provided the estimated nucleated cell counts. Profiled with immunoSEQ multiplex PCR; TCRdb holds only in-frame clones, not every one. V and J calls and clone size are copied from that table; D and trimming were computed from the DNA. The repertoire consists of over 300,000 clones, with around 86% occurring once and the leading ten covering 1.5% to 2%. This clone was seen just once. The CDR3 spans 12 residues. Trimming cost V 7 bases and J 6 bases, with 13 bases left between them. Sequencing was performed on peripheral blood. The clonotype comes from a woman aged 50 to 60 with acute or convalescent COVID-19. This chain uses TRBV12-3 or TRBV12-4 with TRBJ2-7; maybe TRBD1 (6 bases). The CDR3 DNA sequence: TGTGCCAGCAAGGGGGAGTCGAGCGAGCAGTACTTC. Translating it yields CASKGESSEQYF.